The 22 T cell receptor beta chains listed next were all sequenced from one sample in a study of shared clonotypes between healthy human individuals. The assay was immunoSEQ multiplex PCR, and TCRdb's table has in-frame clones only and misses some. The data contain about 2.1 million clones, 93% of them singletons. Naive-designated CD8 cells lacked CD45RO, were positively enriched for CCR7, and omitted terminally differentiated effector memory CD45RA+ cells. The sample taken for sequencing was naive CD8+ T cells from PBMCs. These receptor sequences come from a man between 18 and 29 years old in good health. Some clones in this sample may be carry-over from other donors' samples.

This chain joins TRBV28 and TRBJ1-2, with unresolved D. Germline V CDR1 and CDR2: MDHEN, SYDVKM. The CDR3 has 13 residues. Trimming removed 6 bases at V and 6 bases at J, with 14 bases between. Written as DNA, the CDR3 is TGTGCCAGCAGCCTCTCACTCCGGGATGGCTACACCTTC. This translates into CASSLSLRDGYTF.

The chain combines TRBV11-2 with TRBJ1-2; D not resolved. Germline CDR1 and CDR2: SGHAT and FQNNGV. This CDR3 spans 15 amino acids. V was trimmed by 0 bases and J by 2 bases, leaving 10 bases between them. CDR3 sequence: CASSLEPETNYGYTF. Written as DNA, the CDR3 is TGTGCCAGCAGCTTAGAACCAGAAACCAACTATGGCTACACCTTC.

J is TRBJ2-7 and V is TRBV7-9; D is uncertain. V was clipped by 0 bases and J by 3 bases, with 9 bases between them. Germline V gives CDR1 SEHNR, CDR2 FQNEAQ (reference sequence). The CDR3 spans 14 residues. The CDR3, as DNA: TGTGCCAGCAGCTTAGCGTTCCCACACTACGAGCAGTACTTC. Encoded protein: CASSLAFPHYEQYF.

The CDR3, as DNA: TGTGCCAGCATAGAGGGGTACGAGCAGTACTTC. It encodes CASIEGYEQYF. The chain carries TRBV2 and TRBJ2-7, with D tentatively TRBD1 or TRBD2 (5 bases each). The CDR3 sequence is 11 residues long. CDR1 is SNHLY, CDR2 FYNNEI, per germline. V lost 7 bases to trimming and J lost 4 bases, with 8 bases between them.

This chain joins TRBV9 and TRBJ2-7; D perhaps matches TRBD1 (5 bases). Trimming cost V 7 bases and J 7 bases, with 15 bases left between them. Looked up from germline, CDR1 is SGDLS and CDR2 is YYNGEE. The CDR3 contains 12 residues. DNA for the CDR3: TGTGCCAGCTCCTCCGGTGCAGGGGAGCAGTACTTC. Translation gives CASSSGAGEQYF.

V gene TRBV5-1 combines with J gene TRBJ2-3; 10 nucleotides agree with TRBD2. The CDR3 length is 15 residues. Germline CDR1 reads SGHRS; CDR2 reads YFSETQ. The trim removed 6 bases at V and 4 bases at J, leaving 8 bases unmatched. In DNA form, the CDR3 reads TGCGCCAGCATGTCTGAGCGGGAGGGTCCAGATACGCAGTATTTT. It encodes CASMSEREGPDTQYF.

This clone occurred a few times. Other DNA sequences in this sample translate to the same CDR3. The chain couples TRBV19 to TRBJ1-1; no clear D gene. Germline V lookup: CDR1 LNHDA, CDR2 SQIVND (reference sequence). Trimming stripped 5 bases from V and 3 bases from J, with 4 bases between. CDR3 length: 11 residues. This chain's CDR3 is CASSGYTEAFF. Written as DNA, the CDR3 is TGTGCCAGTAGTGGGTACACTGAAGCTTTCTTT.

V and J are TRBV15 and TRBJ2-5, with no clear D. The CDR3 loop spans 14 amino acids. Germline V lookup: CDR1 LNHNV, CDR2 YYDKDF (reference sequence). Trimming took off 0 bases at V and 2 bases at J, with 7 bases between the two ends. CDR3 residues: CATSRDRLQETQYF. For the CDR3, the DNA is TGTGCCACCAGCAGAGATCGTTTACAAGAGACCCAGTACTTC.

DNA for the CDR3: TGTGCCAGCAGCTTAGGGCGGGTTTTAACTCCCTCTGGAAACACCATATATTTT. Protein: CASSLGRVLTPSGNTIYF. The chain links TRBV7-8 to TRBJ1-3; no clear D gene. CDR1 and CDR2 from the germline V gene are SGHVS and FQNEAQ. The CDR3 sequence is 18 residues long. Between the trimmed V and J ends, which lost 1 base and 0 bases, there was a span of 16 bases.

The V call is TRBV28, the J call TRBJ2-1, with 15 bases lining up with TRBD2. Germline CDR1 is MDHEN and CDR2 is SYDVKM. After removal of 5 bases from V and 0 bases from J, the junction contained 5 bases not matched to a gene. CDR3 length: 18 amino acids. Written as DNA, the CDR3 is TGTGCCAGCAGTACCGGACTAGCGGGAGGGGTCTCCTACAATGAGCAGTTCTTC. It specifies CASSTGLAGGVSYNEQFF.

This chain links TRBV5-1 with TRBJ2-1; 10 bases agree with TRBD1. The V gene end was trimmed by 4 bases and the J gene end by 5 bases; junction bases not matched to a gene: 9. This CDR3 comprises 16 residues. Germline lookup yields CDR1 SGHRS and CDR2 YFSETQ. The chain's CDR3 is CASSARTGGTNNEQFF. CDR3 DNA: TGCGCCAGCAGCGCGAGGACAGGGGGTACTAACAATGAGCAGTTCTTC.

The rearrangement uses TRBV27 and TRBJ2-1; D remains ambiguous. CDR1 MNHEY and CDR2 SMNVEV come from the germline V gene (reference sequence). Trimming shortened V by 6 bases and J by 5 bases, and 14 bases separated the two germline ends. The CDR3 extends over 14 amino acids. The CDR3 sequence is CASSSLMVHNEQFF. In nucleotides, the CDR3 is TGTGCCAGCAGCTCGCTTATGGTACACAATGAGCAGTTCTTC.

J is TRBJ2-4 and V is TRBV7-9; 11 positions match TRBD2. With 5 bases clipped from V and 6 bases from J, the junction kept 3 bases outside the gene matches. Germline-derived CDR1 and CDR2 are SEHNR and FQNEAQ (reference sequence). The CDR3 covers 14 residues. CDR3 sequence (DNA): TGTGCCAGCAGCGCAGGGACTAGCGGAAACATTCAGTACTTC. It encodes CASSAGTSGNIQYF.

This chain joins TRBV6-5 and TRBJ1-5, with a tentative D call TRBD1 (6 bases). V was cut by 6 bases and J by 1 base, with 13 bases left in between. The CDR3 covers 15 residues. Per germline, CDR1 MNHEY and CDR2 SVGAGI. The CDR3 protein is CASRITGLSNQPQHF. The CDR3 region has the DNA TGTGCCAGCAGGATCACAGGGCTCAGCAATCAGCCCCAGCATTTT.

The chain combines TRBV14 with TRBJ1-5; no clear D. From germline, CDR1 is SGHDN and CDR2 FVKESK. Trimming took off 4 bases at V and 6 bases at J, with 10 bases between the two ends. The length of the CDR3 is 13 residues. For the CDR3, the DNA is TGTGCCAGCAGCCTAGCAACTGGTCAGCCCCAGCATTTT. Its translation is CASSLATGQPQHF.

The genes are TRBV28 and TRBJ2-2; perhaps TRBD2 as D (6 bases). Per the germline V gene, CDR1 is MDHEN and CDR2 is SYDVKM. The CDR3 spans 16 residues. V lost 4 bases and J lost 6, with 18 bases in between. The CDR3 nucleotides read TGTGCCAGCAGTTCCGGGACTGCCTGGCACGCCGGGGAGCTGTTTTTT. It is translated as CASSSGTAWHAGELFF.

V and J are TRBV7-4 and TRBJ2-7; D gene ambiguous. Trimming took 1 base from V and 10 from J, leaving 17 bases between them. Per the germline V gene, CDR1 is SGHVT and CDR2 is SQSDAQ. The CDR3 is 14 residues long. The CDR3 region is CASSLVLATLRQYF. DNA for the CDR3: TGTGCCAGCAGCTTAGTTTTGGCAACGCTACGCCAGTACTTC.

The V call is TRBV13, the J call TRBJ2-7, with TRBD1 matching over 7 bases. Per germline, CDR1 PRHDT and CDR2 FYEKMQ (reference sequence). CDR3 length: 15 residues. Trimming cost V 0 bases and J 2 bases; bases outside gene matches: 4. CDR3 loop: CASSLGDRETYEQYF. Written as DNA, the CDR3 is TGTGCCAGCAGCTTAGGAGACAGGGAAACCTACGAGCAGTACTTC.

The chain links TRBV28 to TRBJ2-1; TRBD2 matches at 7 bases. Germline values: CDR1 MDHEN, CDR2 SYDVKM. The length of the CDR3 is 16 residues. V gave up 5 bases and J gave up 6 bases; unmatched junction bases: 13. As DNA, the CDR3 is TGTGCCAGCAGTCCCCCCGGGACTACCTACCCCAATGAGCAGTTCTTC. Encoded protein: CASSPPGTTYPNEQFF. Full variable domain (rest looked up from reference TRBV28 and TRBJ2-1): DVKVTQSSRYLVKRTGEKVFLECVQDMDHENMFWYRQDPGLGLRLIYFSYDVKMKEKGDIPEGYSVSREKKERFSLILESASTNQTSMYLCASSPPGTTYPNEQFFGPGTRLTVL.

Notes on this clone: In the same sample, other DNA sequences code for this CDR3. The CDR3 region is CASSPGLAGVDEQYF. The CDR3, as DNA: TGTGCCAGCAGCCCCGGACTAGCGGGAGTTGACGAGCAGTACTTC. V usage is TRBV7-9 and J usage is TRBJ2-7; TRBD2 aligns across 13 bases. With 5 bases clipped from V and 5 bases from J, the junction kept 6 bases outside the gene matches. CDR1 and CDR2 from the germline V gene are SEHNR and FQNEAQ (reference sequence). This CDR3 is built from 15 residues.

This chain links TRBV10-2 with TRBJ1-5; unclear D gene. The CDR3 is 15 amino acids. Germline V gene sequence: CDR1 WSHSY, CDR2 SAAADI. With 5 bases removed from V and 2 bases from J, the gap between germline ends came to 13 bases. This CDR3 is CASSPDPAGNQPQHF. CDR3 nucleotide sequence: TGCGCCAGCAGTCCTGACCCCGCAGGCAATCAGCCCCAGCATTTT.

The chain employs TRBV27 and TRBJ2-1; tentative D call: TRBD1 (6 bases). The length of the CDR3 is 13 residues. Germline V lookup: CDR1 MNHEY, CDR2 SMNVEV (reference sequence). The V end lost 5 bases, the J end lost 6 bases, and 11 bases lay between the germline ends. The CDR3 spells CASSQVGGNEQFF. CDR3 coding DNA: TGTGCCAGCAGTCAGGTAGGGGGCAATGAGCAGTTCTTC.